This is a list of T cell receptor beta chains from one sample in a study of blood T cell repertoires in COVID-19. Method: immunoSEQ multiplex PCR; TCRdb's copy keeps in-frame clones and lacks some. The sample lists hundreds of thousands of clones, about four fifths seen once, with less than 5.5% in the top ten. Sequenced sample: PBMCs or T cells enriched from blood (not recorded which). The receptors shown here come from a man aged 40-49 years who had been exposed to COVID-19. The CDR3 runs from the conserved cysteine through the conserved F or W. D genes are given only for firm matches. Clone size appears in some rows only: once, few, many, or a class for an expanded clone.

clone_size	j_call	d_call	cdr3_length	v_call	cdr3_aa	cdr3_nt
.	TRBJ2-3	.	16	TRBV19	CASSEVRTEIWDTQYF	TGTGCCAGTAGTGAGGTCAGGACAGAAATATGGGATACGCAGTATTTT
.	TRBJ2-7	TRBD1	15	TRBV28	CASSPGTGGIYEQYF	TGTGCCAGCAGCCCCGGGACAGGGGGTATCTACGAGCAGTACTTC
.	TRBJ2-6	.	16	TRBV5-4	CASRGGTLSGANVLTF	TGTGCCAGCCGGGGCGGGACCCTCTCTGGGGCCAACGTCCTGACTTTC
once	TRBJ2-2	.	14	TRBV2	CAKAGRENTGELFF	TGTGCCAAGGCGGGGCGGGAGAACACCGGGGAGCTGTTTTTT
.	TRBJ1-2	.	13	TRBV5-1	CASSFDTDYGYTF	TGCGCCAGCAGCTTCGACACGGACTATGGCTACACCTTC
.	TRBJ2-3	.	18	TRBV12-5	CASGLRGRATRSTDTQYF	TGTGCTAGTGGTTTGAGGGGGAGGGCCACCAGATCCACAGATACGCAGTATTTT
.	TRBJ1-1	.	13	TRBV12-3/TRBV12-4	CASSFREPTEAFF	TGTGCCAGCAGTTTCCGGGAACCCACTGAAGCTTTCTTT
.	TRBJ1-1	.	13	TRBV11-3	CASSLEANTEAFF	TGTGCCAGCAGCTTAGAGGCGAACACTGAAGCTTTCTTT
.	TRBJ2-6	.	16	TRBV11-2	CASSASAHPGANVLTF	TGTGCCAGCAGCGCAAGTGCACACCCTGGGGCCAACGTCCTGACTTTC
.	TRBJ2-7	.	14	TRBV5-1	CASSSAQEGYEQYF	TGCGCCAGCAGCTCCGCGCAGGAGGGCTACGAGCAGTACTTC
once	TRBJ2-7	TRBD2	19	TRBV19	CASSIRVGIGLAGDRRQYF	TGTGCCAGTAGTATTCGTGTGGGGATAGGGCTGGCGGGAGATCGCCGGCAGTACTTC
once	TRBJ1-3	TRBD1	14	TRBV9	CASSPPTGRNTIYF	TGTGCCAGCAGCCCCCCGACAGGGAGAAACACCATATATTTT
.	TRBJ1-1	.	13	TRBV18	CASSPQGETEAFF	TGTGCCAGCTCACCACAGGGGGAGACTGAAGCTTTCTTT
.	TRBJ2-5	TRBD2	13	TRBV19	CATGTSGQETQYF	TGTGCCACCGGGACTAGCGGTCAAGAGACCCAGTACTTC
few	TRBJ2-1	.	14	TRBV7-6	CASSLAYGGDEQFF	TGTGCCAGCAGCTTAGCGTATGGGGGCGATGAGCAGTTCTTC
.	TRBJ2-7	.	15	TRBV4-1	CASSQDSPSSYEQYF	TGCGCCAGCAGCCAAGACTCCCCTAGCTCCTACGAGCAGTACTTC
.	TRBJ2-7	.	17	TRBV19	CASHLPSTEEFPYEQYF	TGTGCCAGCCATCTCCCCTCGACAGAGGAGTTCCCCTACGAGCAGTACTTC
.	TRBJ2-3	TRBD1	15	TRBV20-1	CSASRRQGVVDTQYF	TGCAGTGCTAGTCGACGACAGGGGGTTGTAGATACGCAGTATTTT
.	TRBJ1-2	.	13	TRBV28	CASSLTSGYGYTF	TGTGCCAGCAGTTTAACTAGTGGCTATGGCTACACCTTC
.	TRBJ1-5	TRBD1	14	TRBV3-1/TRBV3-2	CASSQGSGGQPQHF	TGTGCCAGCAGCCAAGGTTCAGGGGGTCAGCCCCAGCATTTT
.	TRBJ1-4	TRBD1	17	TRBV7-9	CASSLAGTGVHNEKLFF	TGTGCCAGCAGCTTAGCAGGGACAGGGGTACATAATGAAAAACTGTTTTTT
.	TRBJ2-5	.	13	TRBV3-1/TRBV3-2	CASSQARGETQYF	TGTGCCAGCAGCCAAGCCCGGGGGGAGACCCAGTACTTC
.	TRBJ2-7	.	13	TRBV3-1/TRBV3-2	CASSPGQLYEQYF	TGTGCCAGCAGCCCGGGACAACTCTACGAGCAGTACTTC
once	TRBJ2-7	.	15	TRBV11-2	CASSLDNQYYRGQYF	TGTGCCAGCAGCTTAGACAACCAATATTACCGAGGGCAGTACTTC
.	TRBJ1-1	.	15	TRBV29-1	CSAGGWGARNTEAFF	TGCAGCGCCGGGGGGTGGGGCGCCCGAAACACTGAAGCTTTCTTT
.	TRBJ2-1	.	16	TRBV5-3	CARSLGRCGVYNEQFF	TGTGCCAGAAGCTTGGGTAGATGCGGGGTTTACAATGAGCAGTTCTTC
.	TRBJ2-1	.	15	TRBV7-3	CASSLTPRGGHEQFF	TGTGCCAGCAGCTTAACCCCGAGGGGGGGGCATGAGCAGTTCTTC
.	TRBJ2-1	.	14	TRBV9	CASSPWTDYSEQFF	TGTGCCAGCAGCCCATGGACAGATTATAGTGAGCAGTTCTTC
few	TRBJ2-2	TRBD2	16	TRBV5-4	CASSSKREVEAGELFF	TGTGCCAGCAGCTCCAAGCGGGAGGTCGAGGCCGGGGAGCTGTTTTTT
.	TRBJ1-2	TRBD1	16	TRBV7-6	CASSLVPGQDPHGYTF	TGTGCCAGCAGCTTAGTACCGGGACAGGACCCTCATGGCTACACCTTC
.	TRBJ1-1	.	13	TRBV3-1/TRBV3-2	CASSLSMDTEAFF	TGTGCCAGCAGCCTCAGTATGGACACTGAAGCTTTCTTT
once	TRBJ2-4	.	16	TRBV28	CASSLYGRGAKNIQYF	TGTGCCAGCAGTTTATATGGGCGTGGGGCCAAAAACATTCAGTACTTC
.	TRBJ1-1	.	16	TRBV19	CASSINRGTLNTEAFF	TGTGCCAGTAGCATTAATCGGGGGACCCTGAACACTGAAGCTTTCTTT
.	TRBJ2-1	TRBD2	15	TRBV19	CASSELAAGYNEQFF	TGTGCCAGTAGTGAACTAGCGGCTGGATACAATGAGCAGTTCTTC
.	TRBJ2-7	TRBD2	16	TRBV7-2	CASSSRGLAGWNEQYF	TGTGCCAGCAGCTCCCGGGGGCTAGCGGGGTGGAACGAGCAGTACTTC
.	TRBJ1-4	.	15	TRBV27	CASSDQGRPNEKLFF	TGTGCCAGCAGTGATCAGGGGCGACCTAATGAAAAACTGTTTTTT
once	TRBJ1-1	.	14	TRBV6-5	CASSSKVGDTEAFF	TGTGCCAGCAGTTCGAAGGTGGGCGACACTGAAGCTTTCTTT
.	TRBJ2-3	.	14	TRBV12-5	CASGLVPAGDTQYF	TGTGCTAGTGGTTTGGTACCGGCGGGAGATACGCAGTATTTT
.	TRBJ2-5	.	14	TRBV19	CASSPTGERNIQYF	TGTGCCAGTAGTCCTACTGGAGAGCGGAACATCCAGTACTTC
few	TRBJ1-1	.	13	TRBV4-1	CASSPGSYTEAFF	TGCGCCAGCAGCCCAGGGTCGTACACTGAAGCTTTCTTT
once	TRBJ2-7	.	12	TRBV5-4	CASSLDQAGQYF	TGTGCCAGCAGCTTGGACCAGGCAGGGCAGTACTTC
.	TRBJ2-1	.	15	TRBV7-3	CASSFSQGSYNEQFF	TGTGCCAGCAGCTTTTCCCAGGGCTCCTACAATGAGCAGTTCTTC